This TCR beta chain was documented in a study of shared clonotypes between healthy human individuals. Study summary: A donor's plate count was three for CD4 naive and three for CD4 memory; CD8 naive had two and CD8 memory one.

The protocol was immunoSEQ multiplex PCR, while the TCRdb copy is restricted to in-frame clones and leaves out a portion. The sample records under 600,000 clones, approximately 95% being singletons. Trimming removed 7 bases from V and 2 bases from J; junction bases left unmatched: 9. This CDR3 is built from 15 residues. Germline V lookup: CDR1 MNHEY, CDR2 SVGAGI. The J gene is TRBJ2-7, the V gene TRBV6-5; 9 nucleotides line up with TRBD1. The sequence was collected from a woman younger than 45 in good health. Sequenced input: naive CD4+ T cells sorted from blood. Sample subset: CD45RA+ positively selected. CDR3 bases: TGTGCCAGCACCCCTTTAGGGACAGGGCCCTACGAGCAGTACTTC. Its protein is CASTPLGTGPYEQYF.